The TCR beta chain under discussion was sequenced for a study of T cells in women clearing cervical HPV infection. General observations from the study: CIN3+ cases had significantly higher TCR repertoire richness than controls, but evenness did not differ. Controls had more TRBV6-7 (0.16%) than cases (roughly 0.11%).

The method was immunoSEQ multiplex PCR; TCRdb's version includes in-frame clones alone and lacks a portion of them. This sample's table reports fewer than 35,000 clones. Germline CDR1 is MNHEY and CDR2 is SVGEGT. This CDR3 is built from 15 residues. The V segment lost 6 bases and the J segment 2 bases; nucleotides outside the gene matches: 10. In the case of this clone: Antigen specificity is unknown. Read coverage stops 3 residues before the CDR3 terminus; the germline J gene supplies the remainder. The same CDR3 arises from other DNA sequences in this sample as well.

The specimen was blood buffy coat. The chain has TRBV6-2 or TRBV6-3 and TRBJ2-7; 7 bases agree with TRBD1. This TCR came from a woman aged 18 to 69 with a cervical HPV16 infection that either progressed to CIN3+ or cleared (not recorded which). The DNA read from the CDR3 is TGTGCCAGCAGGAATACAGGGGCCGATACCTACGAG. Amino acid sequence: CASRNTGADTYE. The CDR3 as a whole reads CASRNTGADTYEQYF.